The clone carrying this TCR beta chain was picked up many times. Its target is unknown. Germline V CDR1 and CDR2: SGHRS, YFSETQ. This CDR3 is 14 amino acids long. Between the trimmed V and J ends, which lost 4 bases and 3 bases, there was a span of 14 bases. The data stem from a study of human T cells and chemical hapten exposure. For the study at large: Upper inner arm skin measuring approximately 2 cm by approximately 2 cm received 2% DPC for sensitization. The variation in per-sample TCR yields arose mainly from small differences in pooled library volumes. General study points: Among expanded TCRs, significantly more large CDR3 similarity clusters formed than among controls. Because they had alopecia, donors may respond immunologically unlike healthy people.

Time point here: patch test 3, about 24 weeks after DPC sensitization. Treatment: therapeutic diphenylcyclopropenone sensitization with weekly scalp DPC. TCRdb analysed the RACE reads with MiXCR anew, one entry per CDR3 protein. The table has under 75,000 distinct CDR3 sequences, 11% seen once; the top ten hold roughly 1.4%. Specimen: whole blood, collected in connection with sensitization to the hapten diphenylcyclopropenone (DPC). This chain links TRBV5-1 with TRBJ2-7; TRBD2 is a possible D gene (5 bases). The sequence was collected from a woman in her forties or fifties with alopecia areata. Some clones in this sample may be carry-over from other donors' samples. CDR3 loop: CASSTVDGNYEQYF. The CDR3 nucleotides read TGCGCCAGCAGCACGGTGGACGGGAACTACGAGCAGTACTTC. Looking up the rest from reference TRBV5-1 and TRBJ2-7 gives the full variable domain: KAGVTQTPRYLIKTRGQQVTLSCSPISGHRSVSWYQQTPGQGLQFLFEYFSETQRNKGNFPGRFSGRQFSNSRSEMNVSTLELGDSALYLCASSTVDGNYEQYFGPGTRLTVT.